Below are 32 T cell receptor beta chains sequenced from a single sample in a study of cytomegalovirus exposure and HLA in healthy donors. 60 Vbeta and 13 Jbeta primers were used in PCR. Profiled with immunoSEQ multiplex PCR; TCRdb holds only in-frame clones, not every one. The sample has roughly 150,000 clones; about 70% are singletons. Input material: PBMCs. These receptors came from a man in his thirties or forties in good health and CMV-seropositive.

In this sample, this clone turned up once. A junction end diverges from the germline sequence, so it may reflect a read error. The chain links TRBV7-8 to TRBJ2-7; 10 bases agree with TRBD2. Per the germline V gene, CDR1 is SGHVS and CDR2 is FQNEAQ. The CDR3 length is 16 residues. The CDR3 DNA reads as TGTGCCAGCAGCTTAGCGGCTAGCGGGAGTACCTACGAGCAGTGCTTC. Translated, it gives CASSLAASGSTYEQCF.

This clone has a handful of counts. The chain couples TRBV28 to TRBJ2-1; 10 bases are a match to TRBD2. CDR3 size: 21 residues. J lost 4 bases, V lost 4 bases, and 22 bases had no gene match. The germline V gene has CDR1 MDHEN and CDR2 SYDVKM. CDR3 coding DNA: TGTGCCAGCAGTTGGCCCACAAGACTAGCGGGTGGGGCGGATTCGTACAATGAGCAGTTCTTC. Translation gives CASSWPTRLAGGADSYNEQFF.

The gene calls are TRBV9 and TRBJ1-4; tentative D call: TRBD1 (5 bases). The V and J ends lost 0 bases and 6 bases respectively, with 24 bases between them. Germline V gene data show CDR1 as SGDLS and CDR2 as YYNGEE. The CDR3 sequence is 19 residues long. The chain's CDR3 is CASSVATAGSGGGDEKLFF. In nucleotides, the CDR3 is TGTGCCAGCAGCGTAGCTACAGCGGGGTCAGGCGGGGGTGATGAAAAACTGTTTTTT. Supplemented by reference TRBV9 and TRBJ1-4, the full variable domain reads DSGVTQTPKHLITATGQRVTLRCSPRSGDLSVYWYQQSLDQGLQFLIQYYNGEERAKGNILERFSAQQFPDLHSELNLSSLELGDSALYFCASSVATAGSGGGDEKLFFGSGTQLSVL.

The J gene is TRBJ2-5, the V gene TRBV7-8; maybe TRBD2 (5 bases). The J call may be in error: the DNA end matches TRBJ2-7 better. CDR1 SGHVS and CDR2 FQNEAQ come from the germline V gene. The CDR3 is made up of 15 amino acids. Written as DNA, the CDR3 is TGTGCCAGCAGCTTAGGCCCAGGACTGGAATACGAGCAGTACTTC. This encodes CASSLGPGLEYEQYF.

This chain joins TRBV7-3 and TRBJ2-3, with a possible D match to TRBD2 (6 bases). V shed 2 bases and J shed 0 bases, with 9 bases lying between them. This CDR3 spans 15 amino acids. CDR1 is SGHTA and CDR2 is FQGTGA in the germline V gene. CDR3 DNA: TGTGCCAGCAGCTTAGGGCTAGCGAGCACAGATACGCAGTATTTT. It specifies CASSLGLASTDTQYF. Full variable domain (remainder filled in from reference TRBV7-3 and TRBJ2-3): GAGVSQTPSNKVTEKGKYVELRCDPISGHTALYWYRQSLGQGPEFLIYFQGTGAADDSGLPNDRFFAVRPEGSVSTLKIQRTERGDSAVYLCASSLGLASTDTQYFGPGTRLTVL.

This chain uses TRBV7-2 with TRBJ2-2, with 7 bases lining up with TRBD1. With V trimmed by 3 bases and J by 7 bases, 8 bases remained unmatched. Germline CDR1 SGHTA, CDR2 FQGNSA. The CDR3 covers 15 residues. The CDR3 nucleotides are TGTGCCAGCAGCTTCGACAGGGTTCGTGGCGGGGAGCTGTTTTTT. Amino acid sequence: CASSFDRVRGGELFF.

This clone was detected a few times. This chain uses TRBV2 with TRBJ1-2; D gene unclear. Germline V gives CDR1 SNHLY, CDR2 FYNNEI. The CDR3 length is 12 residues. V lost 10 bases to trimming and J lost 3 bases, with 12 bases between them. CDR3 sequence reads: CATRSVYYGYTF. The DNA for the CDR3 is TGTGCCACCCGCTCGGTCTACTATGGCTACACCTTC.

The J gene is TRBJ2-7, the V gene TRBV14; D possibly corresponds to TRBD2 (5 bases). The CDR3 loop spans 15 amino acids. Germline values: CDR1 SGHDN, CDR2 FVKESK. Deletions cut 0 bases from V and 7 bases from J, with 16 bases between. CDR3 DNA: TGTGCCAGCAGCCAAGAGGTGGGAGTTGCTTGGGAGCAGTACTTC. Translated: CASSQEVGVAWEQYF.

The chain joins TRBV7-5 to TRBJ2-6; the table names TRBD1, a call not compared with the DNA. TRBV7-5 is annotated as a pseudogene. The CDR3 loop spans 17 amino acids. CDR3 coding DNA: TGTGTCAGAAGCTTAGCGGAAGAAGGGGCTGGGGCCAACGTCCTGACTTTC. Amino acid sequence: CVRSLAEEGAGANVLTF.

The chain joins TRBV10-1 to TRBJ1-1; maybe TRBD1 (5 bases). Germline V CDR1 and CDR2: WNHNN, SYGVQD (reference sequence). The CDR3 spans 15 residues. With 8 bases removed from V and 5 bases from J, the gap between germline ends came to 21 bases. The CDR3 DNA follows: TGCGCCAGCGCCCAAAAGGGGACGGGGGGGACTGAAGCTTTCTTT. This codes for CASAQKGTGGTEAFF.

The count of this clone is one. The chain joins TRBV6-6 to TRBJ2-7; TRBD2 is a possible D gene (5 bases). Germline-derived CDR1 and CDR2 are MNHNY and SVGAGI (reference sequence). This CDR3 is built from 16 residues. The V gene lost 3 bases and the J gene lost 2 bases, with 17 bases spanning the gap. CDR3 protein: CASSYLSAEDPYEQYF. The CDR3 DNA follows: TGTGCCAGCAGTTATCTGTCAGCGGAAGACCCCTACGAGCAGTACTTC.

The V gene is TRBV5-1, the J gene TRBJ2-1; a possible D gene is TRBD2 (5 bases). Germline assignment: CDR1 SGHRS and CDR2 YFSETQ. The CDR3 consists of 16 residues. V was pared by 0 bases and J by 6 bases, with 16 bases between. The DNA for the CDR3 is TGCGCCAGCAGCTTGGCCTGGCTAGCCACCTCCAATGAGCAGTTCTTC. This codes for CASSLAWLATSNEQFF.

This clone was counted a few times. The CDR3 DNA follows: TGTGCCTGGAGTGTACAGGTGGGCACTGAAGCTTTCTTT. Residues: CAWSVQVGTEAFF. The gene calls are TRBV30 and TRBJ1-1; tentative D call: TRBD1 (5 bases). From germline, CDR1 is GTSNPN and CDR2 SVGIG (reference sequence). The germline V and J ends were trimmed by 0 bases and 4 bases, with 9 bases remaining between them. CDR3 length: 13 amino acids.

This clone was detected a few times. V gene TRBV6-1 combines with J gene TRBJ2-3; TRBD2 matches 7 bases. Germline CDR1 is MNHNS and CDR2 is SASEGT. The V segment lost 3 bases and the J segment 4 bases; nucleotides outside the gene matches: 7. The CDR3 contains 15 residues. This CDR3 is CASSELPGGSDTQYF. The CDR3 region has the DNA TGTGCCAGCAGTGAGTTACCGGGAGGTTCAGATACGCAGTATTTT.

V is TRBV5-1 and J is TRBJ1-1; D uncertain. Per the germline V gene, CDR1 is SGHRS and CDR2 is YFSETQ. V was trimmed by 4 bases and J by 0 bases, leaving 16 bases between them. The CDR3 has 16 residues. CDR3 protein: CASSVGSGIMNTEAFF. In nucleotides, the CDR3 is TGCGCCAGCAGCGTGGGATCGGGAATCATGAACACTGAAGCTTTCTTT.

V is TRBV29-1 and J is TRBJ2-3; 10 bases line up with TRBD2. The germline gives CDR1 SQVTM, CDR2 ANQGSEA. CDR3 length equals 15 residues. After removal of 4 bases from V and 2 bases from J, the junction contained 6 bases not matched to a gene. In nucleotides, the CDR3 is TGCAGCGTTGTTAAACTAGCGGGATTCACAGATACGCAGTATTTT. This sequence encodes CSVVKLAGFTDTQYF.

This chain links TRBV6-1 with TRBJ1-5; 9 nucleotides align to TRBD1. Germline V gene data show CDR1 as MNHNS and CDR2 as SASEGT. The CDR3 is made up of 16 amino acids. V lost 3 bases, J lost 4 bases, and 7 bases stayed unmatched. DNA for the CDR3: TGTGCCAGCAGTGATAACAGGGGGCTGGAGAATCAGCCCCAGCATTTT. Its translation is CASSDNRGLENQPQHF.

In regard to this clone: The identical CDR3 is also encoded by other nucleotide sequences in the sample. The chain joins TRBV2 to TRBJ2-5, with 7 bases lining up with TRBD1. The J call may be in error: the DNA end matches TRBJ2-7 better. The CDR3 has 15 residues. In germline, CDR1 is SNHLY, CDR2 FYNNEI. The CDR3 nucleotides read TGTGCCAGCAGTGAATTCCGGGGACAGTCCTACGAGCAGTACTTC. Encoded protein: CASSEFRGQSYEQYF.

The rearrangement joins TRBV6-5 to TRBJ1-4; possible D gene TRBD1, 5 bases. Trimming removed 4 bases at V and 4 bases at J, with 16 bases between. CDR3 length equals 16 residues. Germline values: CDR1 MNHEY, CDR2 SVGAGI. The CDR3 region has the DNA TGTGCCAGCAGTTCCCGAGGACAAGCGAGTAATGAAAAACTGTTTTTT. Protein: CASSSRGQASNEKLFF.

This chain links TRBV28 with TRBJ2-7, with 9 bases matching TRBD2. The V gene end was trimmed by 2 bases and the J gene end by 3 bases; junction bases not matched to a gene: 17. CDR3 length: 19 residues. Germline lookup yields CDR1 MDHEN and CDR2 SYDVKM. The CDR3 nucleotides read TGTGCCAGCAGTTTACTACCACTCATCACTAGCGGGCTATTCTACGAGCAGTACTTC. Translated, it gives CASSLLPLITSGLFYEQYF.

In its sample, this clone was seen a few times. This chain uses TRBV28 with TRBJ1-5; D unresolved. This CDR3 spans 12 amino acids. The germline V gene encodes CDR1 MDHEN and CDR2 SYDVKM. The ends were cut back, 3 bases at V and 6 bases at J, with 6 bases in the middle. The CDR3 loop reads CASSFHPQPQHF. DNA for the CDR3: TGTGCCAGCAGTTTCCATCCTCAGCCCCAGCATTTT.

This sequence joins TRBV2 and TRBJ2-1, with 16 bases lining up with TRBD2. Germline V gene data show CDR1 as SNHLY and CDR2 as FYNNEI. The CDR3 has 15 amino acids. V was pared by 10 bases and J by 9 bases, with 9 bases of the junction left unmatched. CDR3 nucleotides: TGTGCCATTCCCGGGACTAGCGGGAGGGTTGGTGAGCAGTTCTTC. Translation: CAIPGTSGRVGEQFF. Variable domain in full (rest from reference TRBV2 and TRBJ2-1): EPEVTQTPSHQVTQMGQEVILRCVPISNHLYFYWYRQILGQKVEFLVSFYNNEISEKSEIFDDQFSVERPDGSNFTLKIRSTKLEDSAMYFCAIPGTSGRVGEQFFGPGTRLTVL.

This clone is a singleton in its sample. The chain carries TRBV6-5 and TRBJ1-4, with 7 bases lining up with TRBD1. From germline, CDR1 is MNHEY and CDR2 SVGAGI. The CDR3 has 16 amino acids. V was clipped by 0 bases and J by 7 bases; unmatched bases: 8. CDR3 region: CASSYSFSSGGEKLFF. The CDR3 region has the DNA TGTGCCAGCAGTTACTCGTTTTCGTCAGGGGGTGAAAAACTGTTTTTT.

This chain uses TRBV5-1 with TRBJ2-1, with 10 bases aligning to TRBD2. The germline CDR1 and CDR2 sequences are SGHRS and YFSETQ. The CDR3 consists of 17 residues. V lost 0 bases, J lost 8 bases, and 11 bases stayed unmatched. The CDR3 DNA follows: TGCGCCAGCAGCTTGGGCCTAGCGGGGGTGGGGGGGGATGAGCAGTTCTTC. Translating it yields CASSLGLAGVGGDEQFF.

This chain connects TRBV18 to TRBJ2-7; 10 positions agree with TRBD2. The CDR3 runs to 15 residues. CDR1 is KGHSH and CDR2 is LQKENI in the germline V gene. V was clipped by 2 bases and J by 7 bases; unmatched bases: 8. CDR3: CASSPLTSGSQEQYF. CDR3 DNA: TGTGCCAGCTCACCATTGACTAGCGGGTCCCAGGAGCAGTACTTC.

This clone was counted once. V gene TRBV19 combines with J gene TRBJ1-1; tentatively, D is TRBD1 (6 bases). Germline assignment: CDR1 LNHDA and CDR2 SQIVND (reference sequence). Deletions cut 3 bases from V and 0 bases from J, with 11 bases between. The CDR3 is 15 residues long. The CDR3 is CASSIGGHLNTEAFF. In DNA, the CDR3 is TGTGCCAGTAGTATTGGGGGCCACCTGAACACTGAAGCTTTCTTT.

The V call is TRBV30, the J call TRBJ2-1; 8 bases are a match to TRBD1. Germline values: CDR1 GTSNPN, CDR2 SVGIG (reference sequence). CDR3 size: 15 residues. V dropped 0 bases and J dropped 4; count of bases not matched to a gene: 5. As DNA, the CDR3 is TGTGCCTGGAGTGTGGGACAGGCCTTGTACAATGAGCAGTTCTTC. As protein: CAWSVGQALYNEQFF.

CDR3 protein: CVRGQGVYEQYF. The CDR3 nucleotides are TGCGTCAGAGGACAGGGGGTCTACGAGCAGTACTTC. The chain is built from TRBV4-1 and TRBJ2-7; 10 bases match TRBD1. The CDR3 contains 12 residues. Germline assignment: CDR1 MGHRA and CDR2 YSYEKL.

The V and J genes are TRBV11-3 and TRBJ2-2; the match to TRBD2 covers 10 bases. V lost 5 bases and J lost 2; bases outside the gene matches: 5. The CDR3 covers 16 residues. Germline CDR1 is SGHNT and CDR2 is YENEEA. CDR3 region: CASSALAGGNTGELFF. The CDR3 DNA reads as TGTGCCAGCAGCGCTTTAGCGGGAGGCAACACCGGGGAGCTGTTTTTT.

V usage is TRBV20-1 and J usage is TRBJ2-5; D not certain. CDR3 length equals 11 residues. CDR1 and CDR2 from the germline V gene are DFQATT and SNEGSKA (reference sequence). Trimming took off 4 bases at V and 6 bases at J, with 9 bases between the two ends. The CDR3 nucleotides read TGCAGTGCTACCCTGTCCCAGACCCAGTACTTC. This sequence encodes CSATLSQTQYF.

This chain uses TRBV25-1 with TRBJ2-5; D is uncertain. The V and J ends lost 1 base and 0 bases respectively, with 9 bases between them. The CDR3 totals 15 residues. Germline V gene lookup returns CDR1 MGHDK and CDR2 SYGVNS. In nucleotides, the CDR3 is TGTGCCAGCAGTGAATTACAGTGGTACCAAGAGACCCAGTACTTC. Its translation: CASSELQWYQETQYF.

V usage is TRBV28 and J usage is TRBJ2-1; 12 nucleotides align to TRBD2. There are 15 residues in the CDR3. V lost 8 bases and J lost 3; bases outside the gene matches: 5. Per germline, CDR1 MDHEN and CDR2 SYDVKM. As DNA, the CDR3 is TGTGCCAGCTATCTAGCGGGAGGGGACTACAATGAGCAGTTCTTC. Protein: CASYLAGGDYNEQFF. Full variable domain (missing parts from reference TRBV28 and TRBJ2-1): DVKVTQSSRYLVKRTGEKVFLECVQDMDHENMFWYRQDPGLGLRLIYFSYDVKMKEKGDIPEGYSVSREKKERFSLILESASTNQTSMYLCASYLAGGDYNEQFFGPGTRLTVL.